The 18 T cell receptor beta chains below come from one sample, sequenced in a study of T cell responses to AZD1222 COVID-19 vaccine. Produced via immunoSEQ multiplex PCR; TCRdb's table is partial and in-frame only. The table includes 150,000 to 200,000 clones, around 90% detected once. Material: peripheral blood, obtained on day 0 of AZD1222 vaccination. The receptor source for this set is an adult in good health.

This clone was observed once. CDR3 DNA: TGTGCCATCAGTGGAGGGGCTGGTCAGCCCCAGCATTTT. Protein sequence: CAISGGAGQPQHF. This chain joins TRBV10-3 and TRBJ1-5, with a possible D match to TRBD1 (5 bases). CDR1 and CDR2 from the germline V gene are ENHRY and SYGVKD. V shed 4 bases and J shed 6 bases, with 10 bases lying between them. The CDR3 totals 13 residues.

This clone was observed a single time. This rearrangement joins TRBV4-2 to TRBJ2-1, with D maybe TRBD1 (5 bases). Per germline, CDR1 LGHNA and CDR2 YNFKEQ. CDR3 length equals 15 residues. The V gene lost 1 base and the J gene lost 6 bases, with 13 bases spanning the gap. This chain's CDR3 is CASSQVNSRVNEQFF. For the CDR3, the DNA is TGTGCCAGCAGCCAAGTCAATTCCAGGGTCAATGAGCAGTTCTTC.

In its sample, this clone was seen once. The chain recombines TRBV5-4 with TRBJ2-7; D is possibly TRBD1 (6 bases). CDR3 length: 15 residues. The V end lost 2 bases, the J end lost 0 bases, and 12 bases lay between the germline ends. CDR1 and CDR2 from the germline V gene are SGHNT and YYREEE (reference sequence). CDR3 protein: CASSLRTANSYEQYF. CDR3 in DNA: TGTGCCAGCAGCTTAAGGACAGCGAACTCCTACGAGCAGTACTTC.

This chain connects TRBV6-5 to TRBJ1-3; the D is unclear. The length of the CDR3 is 16 residues. CDR1 and CDR2 from the germline V gene are MNHEY and SVGAGI. V was cut by 2 bases and J by 0 bases, with 11 bases left in between. CDR3 loop: CASSYDSGSSGNTIYF. The CDR3 nucleotides read TGTGCCAGCAGTTACGATTCCGGCAGCTCTGGAAACACCATATATTTT.

The CDR3 protein is CASSVHPNTEAFF. CDR3 in DNA: TGTGCCAGCAGTGTACACCCGAACACTGAAGCTTTCTTT. This rearrangement joins TRBV2 to TRBJ1-1; D gene ambiguous. The germline CDR1 and CDR2 sequences are SNHLY and FYNNEI. Trimming cost V 4 bases and J 1 base, with 7 bases left between them. The CDR3 loop spans 13 amino acids.

This rearrangement joins TRBV14 to TRBJ2-1; 8 bases map to TRBD1. Germline values: CDR1 SGHDN, CDR2 FVKESK. Germline trimming cut 4 bases from V and 3 bases from J; bases unmatched to any gene: 2. This CDR3 comprises 14 residues. The CDR3 DNA is TGTGCCAGCAGCCTAACAGGGGGCTACAATGAGCAGTTCTTC. Amino acids: CASSLTGGYNEQFF.

This clone was observed a single time. The chain has TRBV9 and TRBJ2-7, with TRBD1 matching over 8 bases. The V gene end was trimmed by 0 bases and the J gene end by 5 bases; junction bases not matched to a gene: 13. The germline V gene has CDR1 SGDLS and CDR2 YYNGEE. This CDR3 has 17 residues. The CDR3 coding sequence is TGTGCCAGCAGCGTAGCCAAAGCAGGGGGCGATCGAAACGAGCAGTACTTC. Protein sequence: CASSVAKAGGDRNEQYF.

This clone appeared a few times. The rearrangement uses TRBV7-2 and TRBJ2-5; D possibly matches TRBD1 or TRBD2 (5 bases each). The germline CDR1 and CDR2 sequences are SGHTA and FQGNSA. The CDR3 totals 14 residues. Trimming shortened V by 4 bases and J by 2 bases, and 11 bases separated the two germline ends. CDR3 sequence reads: CASSSGTWQETQYF. The CDR3 DNA follows: TGTGCCAGCAGCTCAGGGACGTGGCAAGAGACCCAGTACTTC. The full variable domain, its missing parts supplied by reference TRBV7-2 and TRBJ2-5, is GAGVSQSPSNKVTEKGKDVELRCDPISGHTALYWYRQSLGQGLEFLIYFQGNSAPDKSGLPSDRFSAERTGGSVSTLTIQRTQQEDSAVYLCASSSGTWQETQYFGPGTRLLVL.

V is TRBV11-2 and J is TRBJ1-2; D ambiguous. The V end was cut by 4 bases, the J end by 4 bases, with 10 bases between. Germline V gives CDR1 SGHAT, CDR2 FQNNGV. The CDR3 extends over 13 amino acids. The CDR3 is CASSSDGGYGYTF. DNA for the CDR3: TGTGCCAGCAGCTCGGACGGCGGCTATGGCTACACCTTC.

The chain carries TRBV4-1 and TRBJ1-1; 7 nucleotides match TRBD1. The V segment lost 1 base and the J segment 1 base; nucleotides outside the gene matches: 3. Germline V CDR1 and CDR2: MGHRA, YSYEKL. The CDR3 totals 15 residues. CDR3 nucleotides: TGCGCCAGCAGCCAAGTTGGGACAGCGAACACTGAAGCTTTCTTT. The encoded protein is CASSQVGTANTEAFF.

This chain links TRBV5-1 with TRBJ1-6; perhaps TRBD1 as D (5 bases). Trimming pared 0 bases from V and 0 bases from J, leaving 7 bases between. There are 16 residues in the CDR3. Germline CDR1 SGHRS, CDR2 YFSETQ. The CDR3 DNA sequence: TGCGCCAGCAGCTTGGGGGGGAGCTCCTATAATTCACCCCTCCACTTT. Translation gives CASSLGGSSYNSPLHF.

The chain employs TRBV19 and TRBJ1-3; no definite D call. The CDR3 covers 14 residues. The germline V gene encodes CDR1 LNHDA and CDR2 SQIVND (reference sequence). The ends were cut back, 2 bases at V and 0 bases at J, with 5 bases in the middle. CDR3 residues: CASSISSSGNTIYF. The CDR3 DNA sequence: TGTGCCAGTAGTATATCGAGCTCTGGAAACACCATATATTTT.

The J gene is TRBJ2-2, the V gene TRBV7-3; TRBD2 aligns across 7 bases. The germline CDR1 and CDR2 sequences are SGHTA and FQGTGA. The CDR3 length is 15 residues. V was pared by 6 bases and J by 1 base, with 5 bases of the junction left unmatched. CDR3 protein: CASRGGQGNTGELFF. CDR3 in DNA: TGTGCCAGCAGGGGAGGGCAGGGGAACACCGGGGAGCTGTTTTTT.

The gene calls are TRBV27 and TRBJ1-5; tentative D call: TRBD1 (5 bases). The germline gives CDR1 MNHEY, CDR2 SMNVEV (reference sequence). The CDR3 sequence is 13 residues long. V was trimmed by 2 bases and J by 7 bases, leaving 9 bases between them. As DNA, the CDR3 is TGTGCCAGCAGTTTAATTGGGGGACAGCCCCAGCATTTT. Amino acid sequence: CASSLIGGQPQHF.

The rearrangement uses TRBV5-5 and TRBJ1-3; unclear D gene. This CDR3 is 15 amino acids long. Per the germline V gene, CDR1 is SGHKS and CDR2 is YYEKEE (reference sequence). Trimming removed 0 bases from V and 1 base from J, with 8 bases in between. The CDR3 region is CASSLALGSGNTIYF. The CDR3 region has the DNA TGTGCCAGCAGCTTGGCGTTAGGGTCTGGAAACACCATATATTTT. The full variable domain, completed using reference TRBV5-5 and TRBJ1-3, is DAGVTQSPTHLIKTRGQQVTLRCSPISGHKSVSWYQQVLGQGPQFIFQYYEKEERGRGNFPDRFSARQFPNYSSELNVNALLLGDSALYLCASSLALGSGNTIYFGEGSWLTVV.

This clone was seen only once. This sequence joins TRBV4-1 and TRBJ1-1, with 9 bases aligning to TRBD1. CDR1 MGHRA and CDR2 YSYEKL come from the germline V gene. This CDR3 contains 15 residues. The ends lost 3 bases at V and 10 bases at J; junction bases unmatched: 12. The CDR3: CASSQEGTGFKRAFF. The CDR3 DNA is TGCGCCAGCAGCCAGGAAGGGACAGGGTTTAAGAGAGCTTTCTTT.

This chain joins TRBV11-2 and TRBJ1-1; 7 bases are a match to TRBD1. The CDR3 is made up of 15 amino acids. J gave up 0 bases and V 5 bases, and 6 bases lay outside the gene matches. The germline gives CDR1 SGHAT, CDR2 FQNNGV. The CDR3 coding sequence is TGTGCCAGCAGCCCTACGGGACAGTTGAACACTGAAGCTTTCTTT. It yields the protein CASSPTGQLNTEAFF.

The rearrangement joins TRBV5-4 to TRBJ2-5, with 7 bases matching TRBD1. The CDR3 has 15 residues. J gave up 2 bases and V 2 bases, and 6 bases lay outside the gene matches. Germline-derived CDR1 and CDR2 are SGHNT and YYREEE (reference sequence). In DNA form, the CDR3 reads TGTGCCAGCAGCTTTTTGGGACAGCGACAAGAGACCCAGTACTTC. It specifies CASSFLGQRQETQYF.